One and the same sample provided the 10 T cell receptor beta chains below, sequenced in a study of regulatory T cells in long-lasting Graves disease. The time point is: persistent/refractory GD, antithyroid drugs over 5 years with positive TRAb. Researchers made the TCR library from RNA that was extracted from PBMCs. In building TCR beta libraries, iRepertoire HTBI primers were used together with Arm-PCR of CDR3 regions. TCRdb reprocessed the multiplex PCR reads with MiXCR, giving one entry per CDR3 protein. The sample holds a few hundred thousand distinct CDR3 sequences, 20% to 25% seen once. The sequences come from peripheral blood mononuclear cells (PBMCs), collected when the disease was refractory, from a patient treated with antithyroid drugs. Every receptor here comes from a female donor with Graves disease.

The chain recombines TRBV7-2 with TRBJ1-5; perhaps TRBD1 as D (6 bases). The germline CDR1 and CDR2 sequences are SGHTA and FQGNSA. The CDR3 runs 14 residues. V lost 5 bases to trimming and J lost 7 bases, with 15 bases between them. In DNA form, the CDR3 reads TGTGCCAGCAGCCTCGAATACAGGGACCAGCCCCAGCATTTT. Translating it yields CASSLEYRDQPQHF.

The chain uses TRBV6-2 or TRBV6-3 and TRBJ2-1; 15 positions match TRBD2. Germline V lookup: CDR1 MNHEY, CDR2 SVGEGT. CDR3 size: 18 residues. The junction had 6 bases not matched to a gene; V was cut back by 2 bases and J by 4 bases. In DNA form, the CDR3 reads TGTGCCAGCAGTTACCCGCTTGGGACTAGCGGGAGGTACAATGAGCAGTTCTTC. Amino acids: CASSYPLGTSGRYNEQFF.

This clonotype appeared many times. The chain links TRBV2 to TRBJ2-7; 9 nucleotides line up with TRBD2. The length of the CDR3 is 14 residues. Germline CDR1 and CDR2: SNHLY and FYNNEI. The V and J ends lost 2 bases and 4 bases, in that order; junction bases with no gene match: 3. CDR3 bases: TGTGCCAGCAGTGAATTTACTAGCGGGTACGAGCAGTACTTC. Translating gives CASSEFTSGYEQYF. Supplemented by reference TRBV2 and TRBJ2-7, the full variable domain reads EPEVTQTPSHQVTQMGQEVILRCVPISNHLYFYWYRQILGQKVEFLVSFYNNEISEKSEIFDDQFSVERPDGSNFTLKIRSTKLEDSAMYFCASSEFTSGYEQYFGPGTRLTVT.

This clonotype came up many times. This chain uses TRBV2 with TRBJ1-4, with D possibly TRBD1 on 6 matching bases. Trimming left V 6 bases short and J 6 bases short, with 11 bases between. The CDR3 sequence is 13 residues long. The germline gives CDR1 SNHLY, CDR2 FYNNEI. The CDR3, as DNA: TGTGCCAGCAGGCAGGGGATGGATGAAAAACTGTTTTTT. Amino acids: CASRQGMDEKLFF. The full variable domain, its missing parts supplied by reference TRBV2 and TRBJ1-4, is EPEVTQTPSHQVTQMGQEVILRCVPISNHLYFYWYRQILGQKVEFLVSFYNNEISEKSEIFDDQFSVERPDGSNFTLKIRSTKLEDSAMYFCASRQGMDEKLFFGSGTQLSVL.

This clonotype has only a few counts. This sequence joins TRBV30 and TRBJ2-4; a possible D gene is TRBD2 (6 bases). Looked up from germline, CDR1 is GTSNPN and CDR2 is SVGIG (reference sequence). The CDR3 has 14 residues. V lost 4 bases and J lost 8, with 18 bases in between. The CDR3 DNA sequence: TGTGCCTGGAATCGGGACTCAAACTGGGACATTCAGTACTTC. Translating it yields CAWNRDSNWDIQYF.

The V call is TRBV20-1, the J call TRBJ2-7; 9 bases are shared with TRBD2. The trim removed 3 bases at V and 4 bases at J, leaving 10 bases unmatched. Germline loops: CDR1 DFQATT, CDR2 SNEGSKA (reference sequence). The CDR3 spans 15 residues. The DNA for the CDR3 is TGCAGTGCTAGTAATCCGGGACTAGCTATATACGAGCAGTACTTC. Protein product: CSASNPGLAIYEQYF.

This clonotype has more than one count but fewer than ten. The chain is built from TRBV5-1 and TRBJ2-6; D tentatively reads TRBD1 or TRBD2 (5 bases each). This CDR3 is built from 18 residues. Germline CDR1 and CDR2: SGHRS and YFSETQ. The ends were cut back, 0 bases at V and 0 bases at J, with 13 bases in the middle. This chain's CDR3 is CASSLAPVGDSGANVLTF. DNA of the CDR3: TGCGCCAGCAGCTTGGCCCCGGTGGGGGACTCTGGGGCCAACGTCCTGACTTTC.

The V and J genes are TRBV7-2 and TRBJ2-2, with TRBD2 matching 12 bases. CDR3 length: 16 amino acids. Germline lookup yields CDR1 SGHTA and CDR2 FQGNSA. The V gene end was trimmed by 5 bases and the J gene end by 5 bases; junction bases not matched to a gene: 6. CDR3 region: CASSTRTSGATGELFF. The CDR3 DNA is TGTGCCAGCAGCACAAGGACTAGCGGGGCTACCGGGGAGCTGTTTTTT. The complete variable domain, with remaining parts taken from reference TRBV7-2 and TRBJ2-2, reads GAGVSQSPSNKVTEKGKDVELRCDPISGHTALYWYRQSLGQGLEFLIYFQGNSAPDKSGLPSDRFSAERTGGSVSTLTIQRTQQEDSAVYLCASSTRTSGATGELFFGEGSRLTVL.

This chain uses TRBV13 with TRBJ2-4; 7 bases match TRBD1. CDR3 size: 15 residues. The germline gives CDR1 PRHDT, CDR2 FYEKMQ (reference sequence). J gave up 0 bases and V 5 bases, and 4 bases lay outside the gene matches. CDR3 amino acids: CASSATGSAKNIQYF. In DNA, the CDR3 is TGTGCCAGCAGCGCGACAGGGTCAGCCAAAAACATTCAGTACTTC.

This clonotype was counted ten times or more. This rearrangement joins TRBV2 to TRBJ1-1, with a possible D match to TRBD1 (5 bases). CDR3 length: 14 amino acids. Germline V CDR1 and CDR2: SNHLY, FYNNEI. V was shortened by 7 bases and J by 0 bases, with 12 bases between the two germline ends. For the CDR3, the DNA is TGTGCCAGCACCGAACAGGCCATGAACACTGAAGCTTTCTTT. Protein product: CASTEQAMNTEAFF.